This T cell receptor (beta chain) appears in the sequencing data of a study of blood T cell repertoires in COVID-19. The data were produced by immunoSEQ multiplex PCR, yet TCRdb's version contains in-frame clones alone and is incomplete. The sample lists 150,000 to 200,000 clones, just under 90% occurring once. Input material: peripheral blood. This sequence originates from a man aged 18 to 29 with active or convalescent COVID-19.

This CDR3 reads CAWSETDNTEAFF. The DNA for the CDR3 is TGTGCCTGGAGTGAAACAGACAACACTGAAGCTTTCTTT. The rearrangement links TRBV30 to TRBJ1-1; no firm D call. Germline values: CDR1 GTSNPN, CDR2 SVGIG (reference sequence). This CDR3 has 13 residues. Trimming stripped 1 base from V and 2 bases from J, with 8 bases between.